These 4 T cell receptor beta chains were all obtained from the same sample, sequenced in a study of CD4 T cells in lung cancer. Produced via immunoSEQ multiplex PCR; TCRdb's table is partial and in-frame only. The sample gives approximately 9,300 clones, around 66% of which show up once; 15% is in the top ten. At least 3 cm from the malignant lesion, non-adjacent lung tissue was taken from the same resection. The specimen sequenced was normal lung tissue taken away from the tumor. These receptors all come from a man between 60 and 75 years old with non-small cell lung cancer.

CDR3 in amino acids: CASRRTSPNEQFF. The CDR3 coding sequence is TGTGCCAGCAGGCGGACTAGCCCGAATGAGCAGTTCTTC. The genes are TRBV2 and TRBJ2-1, with 8 positions matching TRBD2. The CDR3 extends over 13 amino acids. After removal of 6 bases from V and 7 bases from J, the junction contained 5 bases not matched to a gene. CDR1 SNHLY and CDR2 FYNNEI come from the germline V gene.

The chain joins TRBV10-2 to TRBJ1-1; perhaps TRBD1 as D (6 bases). Germline V gene lookup returns CDR1 WSHSY and CDR2 SAAADI. Trimming shortened V by 9 bases and J by 1 base, and 12 bases separated the two germline ends. CDR3 size: 13 residues. CDR3 coding DNA: TGCGCCAGTTCGGGACATCAGAACACTGAAGCTTTCTTT. Its translation is CASSGHQNTEAFF.

V and J are TRBV7-2 and TRBJ2-5; 9 bases are shared with TRBD2. The CDR3 has 16 amino acids. Germline V gene data show CDR1 as SGHTA and CDR2 as FQGNSA. Losses at the gene ends were 5 bases for V and 4 bases for J; bases not matched to a gene: 11. CDR3 coding DNA: TGTGCCAGCAGCCCAAGGGGGCGGGAGGGCCGAGAGACCCAGTACTTC. It translates to CASSPRGREGRETQYF.

The gene calls are TRBV6-6 and TRBJ2-5; 8 positions match TRBD1. Germline V CDR1 and CDR2: MNHNY, SVGAGI (reference sequence). The CDR3 length is 13 residues. V lost 7 bases and J lost 5; bases outside the gene matches: 6. The CDR3 nucleotides read TGTGCCAGCACCGACAGGGGACACGAGACCCAGTACTTC. Its protein is CASTDRGHETQYF.